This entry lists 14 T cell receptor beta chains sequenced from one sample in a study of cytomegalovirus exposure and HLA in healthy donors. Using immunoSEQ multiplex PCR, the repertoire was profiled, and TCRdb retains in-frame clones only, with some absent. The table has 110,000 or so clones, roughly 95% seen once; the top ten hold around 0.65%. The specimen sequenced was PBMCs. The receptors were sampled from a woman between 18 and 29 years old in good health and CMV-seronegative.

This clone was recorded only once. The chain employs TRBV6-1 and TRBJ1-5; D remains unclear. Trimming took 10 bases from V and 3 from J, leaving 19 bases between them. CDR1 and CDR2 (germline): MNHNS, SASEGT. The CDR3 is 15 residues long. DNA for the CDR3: TGTGCCATCGAGGAGGGATGGGGTGTCAATCAGCCCCAGCATTTT. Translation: CAIEEGWGVNQPQHF.

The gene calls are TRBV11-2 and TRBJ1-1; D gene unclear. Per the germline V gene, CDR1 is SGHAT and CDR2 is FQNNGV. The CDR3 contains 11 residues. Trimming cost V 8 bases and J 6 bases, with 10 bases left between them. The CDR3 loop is CASVPGAEAFF. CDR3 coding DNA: TGTGCCAGCGTACCCGGGGCTGAAGCTTTCTTT.

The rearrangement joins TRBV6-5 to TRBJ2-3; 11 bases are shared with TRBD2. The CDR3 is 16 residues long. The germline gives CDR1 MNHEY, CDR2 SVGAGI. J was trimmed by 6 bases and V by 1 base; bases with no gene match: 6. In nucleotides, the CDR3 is TGTGCCAGCAGTTACTTTAGCGGGGGGGCCGGGGATACGCAGTATTTT. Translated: CASSYFSGGAGDTQYF.

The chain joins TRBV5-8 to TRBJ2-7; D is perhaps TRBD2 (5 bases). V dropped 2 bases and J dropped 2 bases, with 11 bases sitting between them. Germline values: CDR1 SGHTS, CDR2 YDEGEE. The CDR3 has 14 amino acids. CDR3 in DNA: TGTGCCAGCAGCTTCGGTCGGGGAACCTACGAGCAGTACTTC. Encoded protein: CASSFGRGTYEQYF. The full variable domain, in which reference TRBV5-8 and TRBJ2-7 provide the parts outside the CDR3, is EAGVTQSPTHLIKTRGQQATLRCSPISGHTSVYWYQQALGLGLQFLLWYDEGEERNRGNFPPRFSGRQFPNYSSELNVNALELEDSALYLCASSFGRGTYEQYFGPGTRLTVT.

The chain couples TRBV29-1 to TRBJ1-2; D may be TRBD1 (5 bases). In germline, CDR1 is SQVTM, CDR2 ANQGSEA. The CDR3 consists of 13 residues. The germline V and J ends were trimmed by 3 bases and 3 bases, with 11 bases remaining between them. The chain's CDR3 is CSVDAKGHYGYTF. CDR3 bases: TGCAGCGTTGACGCAAAGGGGCACTATGGCTACACCTTC. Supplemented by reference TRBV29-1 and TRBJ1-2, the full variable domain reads SAVISQKPSRDICQRGTSLTIQCQVDSQVTMMFWYRQQPGQSLTLIATANQGSEATYESGFVIDKFPISRPNLTFSTLTVSNMSPEDSSIYLCSVDAKGHYGYTFGSGTRLTVV.

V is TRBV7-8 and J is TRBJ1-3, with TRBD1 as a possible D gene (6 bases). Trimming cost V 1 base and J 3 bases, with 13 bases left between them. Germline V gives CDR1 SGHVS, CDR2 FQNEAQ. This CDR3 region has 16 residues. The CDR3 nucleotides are TGTGCCAGCAGCTTAGACCGGGGGGGCGATGGAAACACCATATATTTT. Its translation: CASSLDRGGDGNTIYF.

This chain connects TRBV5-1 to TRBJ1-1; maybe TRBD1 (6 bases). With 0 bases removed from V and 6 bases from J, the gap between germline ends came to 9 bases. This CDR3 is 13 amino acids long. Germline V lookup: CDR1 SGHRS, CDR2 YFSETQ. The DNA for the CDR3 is TGCGCCAGCAGCTTGGGTACAGGGTCTGAAGCTTTCTTT. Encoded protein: CASSLGTGSEAFF.

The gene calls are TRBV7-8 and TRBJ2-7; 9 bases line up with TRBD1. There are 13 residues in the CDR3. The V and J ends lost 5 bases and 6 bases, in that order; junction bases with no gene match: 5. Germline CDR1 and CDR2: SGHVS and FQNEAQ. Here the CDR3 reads CASSPTGGGEQYF. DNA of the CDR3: TGTGCCAGCAGCCCCACAGGGGGCGGCGAGCAGTACTTC.

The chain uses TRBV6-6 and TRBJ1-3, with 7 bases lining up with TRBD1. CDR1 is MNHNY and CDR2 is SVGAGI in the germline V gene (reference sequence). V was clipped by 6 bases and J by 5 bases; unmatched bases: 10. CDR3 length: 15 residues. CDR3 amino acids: CASRPSPDRRNTIYF. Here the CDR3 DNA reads TGTGCCAGCAGGCCCTCCCCGGACAGGAGAAACACCATATATTTT.

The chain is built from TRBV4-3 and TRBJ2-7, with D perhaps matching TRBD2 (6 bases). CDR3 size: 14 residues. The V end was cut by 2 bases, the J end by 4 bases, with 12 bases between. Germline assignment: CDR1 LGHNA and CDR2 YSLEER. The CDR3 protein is CASSQRLVGYEQYF. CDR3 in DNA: TGCGCCAGCAGCCAAAGACTAGTCGGTTACGAGCAGTACTTC.

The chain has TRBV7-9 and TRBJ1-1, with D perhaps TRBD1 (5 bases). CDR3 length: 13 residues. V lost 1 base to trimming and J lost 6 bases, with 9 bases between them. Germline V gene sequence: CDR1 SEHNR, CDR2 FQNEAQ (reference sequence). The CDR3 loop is CASSLGTGAEAFF. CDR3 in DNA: TGTGCCAGCAGCTTAGGTACGGGGGCTGAAGCTTTCTTT. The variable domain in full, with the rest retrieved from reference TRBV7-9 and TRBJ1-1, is DTGVSQNPRHKITKRGQNVTFRCDPISEHNRLYWYRQTLGQGPEFLTYFQNEAQLEKSRLLSDRFSAERPKGSFSTLEIQRTEQGDSAMYLCASSLGTGAEAFFGQGTRLTVV.

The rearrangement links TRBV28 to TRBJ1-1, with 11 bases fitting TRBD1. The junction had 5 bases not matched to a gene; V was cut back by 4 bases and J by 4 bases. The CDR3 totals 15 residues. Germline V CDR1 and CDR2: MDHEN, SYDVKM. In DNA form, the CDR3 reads TGTGCCAGCAGTTCGCCCGGGACAGGGGGCACTGAAGCTTTCTTT. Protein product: CASSSPGTGGTEAFF.

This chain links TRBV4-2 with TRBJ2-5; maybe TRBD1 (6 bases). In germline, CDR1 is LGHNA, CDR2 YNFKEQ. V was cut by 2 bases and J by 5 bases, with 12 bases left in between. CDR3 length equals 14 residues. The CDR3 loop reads CASSQNRDTETQYF. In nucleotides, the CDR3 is TGTGCCAGCAGCCAAAACAGGGATACGGAGACCCAGTACTTC.

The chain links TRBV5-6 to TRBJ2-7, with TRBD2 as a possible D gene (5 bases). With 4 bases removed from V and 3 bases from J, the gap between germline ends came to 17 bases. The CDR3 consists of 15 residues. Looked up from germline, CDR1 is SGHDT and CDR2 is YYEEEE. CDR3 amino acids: CASSPKRGGGYEQYF. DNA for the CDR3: TGTGCCAGCAGCCCCAAGCGCGGAGGTGGCTACGAGCAGTACTTC. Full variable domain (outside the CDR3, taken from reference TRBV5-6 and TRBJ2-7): DAGVTQSPTHLIKTRGQQVTLRCSPKSGHDTVSWYQQALGQGPQFIFQYYEEEERQRGNFPDRFSGHQFPNYSSELNVNALLLGDSALYLCASSPKRGGGYEQYFGPGTRLTVT.